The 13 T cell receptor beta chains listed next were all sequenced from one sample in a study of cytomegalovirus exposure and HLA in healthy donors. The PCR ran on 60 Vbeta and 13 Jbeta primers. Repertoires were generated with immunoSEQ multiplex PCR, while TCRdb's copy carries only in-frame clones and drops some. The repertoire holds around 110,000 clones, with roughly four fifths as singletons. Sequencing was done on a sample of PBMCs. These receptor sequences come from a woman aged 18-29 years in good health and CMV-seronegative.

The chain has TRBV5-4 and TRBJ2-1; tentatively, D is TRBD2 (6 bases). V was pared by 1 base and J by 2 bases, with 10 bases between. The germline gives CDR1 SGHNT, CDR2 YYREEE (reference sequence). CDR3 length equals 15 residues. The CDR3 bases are TGTGCCAGCAGCTTGTATCGGGGGACCTACAATGAGCAGTTCTTC. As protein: CASSLYRGTYNEQFF.

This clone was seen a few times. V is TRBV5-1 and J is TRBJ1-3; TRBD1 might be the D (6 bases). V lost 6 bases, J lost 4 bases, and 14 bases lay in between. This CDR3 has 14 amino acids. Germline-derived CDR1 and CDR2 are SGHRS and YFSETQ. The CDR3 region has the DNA TGCGCCAGCACCCGGGGGGGCGCCGGAAACACCATATATTTT. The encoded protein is CASTRGGAGNTIYF.

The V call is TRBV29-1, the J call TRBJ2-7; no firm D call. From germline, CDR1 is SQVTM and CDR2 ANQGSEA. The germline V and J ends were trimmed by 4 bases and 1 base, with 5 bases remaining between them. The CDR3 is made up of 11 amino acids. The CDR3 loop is CSVAISYEQYF. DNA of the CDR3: TGCAGCGTTGCCATTTCCTACGAGCAGTACTTC.

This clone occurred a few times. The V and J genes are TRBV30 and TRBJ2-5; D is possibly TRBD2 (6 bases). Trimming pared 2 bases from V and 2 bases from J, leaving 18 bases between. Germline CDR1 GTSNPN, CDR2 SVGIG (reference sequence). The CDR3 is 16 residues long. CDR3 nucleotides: TGTGCCTGGAGTACCCCGGGGGTAGCGGAACAAGAGACCCAGTACTTC. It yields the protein CAWSTPGVAEQETQYF. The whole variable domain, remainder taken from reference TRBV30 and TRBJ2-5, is SQTIHQWPATLVQPVGSPLSLECTVEGTSNPNLYWYRQAAGRGLQLLFYSVGIGQISSEVPQNLSASRPQDRQFILSSKKLLLSDSGFYLCAWSTPGVAEQETQYFGPGTRLLVL.

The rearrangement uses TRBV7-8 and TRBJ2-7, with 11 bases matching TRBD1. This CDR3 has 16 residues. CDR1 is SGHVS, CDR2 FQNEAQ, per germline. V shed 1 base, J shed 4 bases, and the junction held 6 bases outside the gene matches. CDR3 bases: TGTGCCAGCAGCTTAGTCGGGACAGGGGGTATGTACGAGCAGTACTTC. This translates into CASSLVGTGGMYEQYF.

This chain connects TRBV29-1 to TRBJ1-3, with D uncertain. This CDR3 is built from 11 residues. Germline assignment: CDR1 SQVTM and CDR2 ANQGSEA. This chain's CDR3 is CSLWEGNTIYF. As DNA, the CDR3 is TGCAGTCTCTGGGAGGGAAACACCATATATTTT.

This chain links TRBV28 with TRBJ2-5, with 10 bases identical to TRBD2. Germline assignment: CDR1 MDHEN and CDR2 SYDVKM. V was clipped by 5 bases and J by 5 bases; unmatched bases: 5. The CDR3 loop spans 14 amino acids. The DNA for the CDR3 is TGTGCCAGCAGTCAAAGCGGGGGGGGCGAGACCCAGTACTTC. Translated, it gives CASSQSGGGETQYF.

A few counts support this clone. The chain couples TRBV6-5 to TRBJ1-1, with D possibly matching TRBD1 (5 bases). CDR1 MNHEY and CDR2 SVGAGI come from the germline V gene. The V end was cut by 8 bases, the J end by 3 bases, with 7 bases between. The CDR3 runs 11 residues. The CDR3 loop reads CASFRDTEAFF. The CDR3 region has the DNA TGTGCCAGCTTCAGGGACACTGAAGCTTTCTTT.

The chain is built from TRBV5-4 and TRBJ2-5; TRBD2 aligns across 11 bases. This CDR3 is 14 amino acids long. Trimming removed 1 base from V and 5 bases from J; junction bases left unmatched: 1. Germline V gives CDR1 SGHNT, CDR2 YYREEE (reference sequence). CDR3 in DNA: TGTGCCAGCAGCTTGAGGACTAGCGGGGAGACCCAGTACTTC. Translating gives CASSLRTSGETQYF.

The CDR3 DNA reads as TGTGCCAGTTGGGACAGGGGGCGGAACACTGAAGCTTTCTTT. Protein product: CASWDRGRNTEAFF. The rearrangement uses TRBV19 and TRBJ1-1; TRBD1 agrees at 12 bases. This CDR3 is built from 14 residues. CDR1 LNHDA and CDR2 SQIVND come from the germline V gene (reference sequence). Unmatched junction bases numbered 2, after V lost 8 bases and J lost 1 base.

The CDR3 bases are TGTGCCACCAGCAGGGACAGGTTAATGAACACTGAAGCTTTCTTT. Amino acid sequence: CATSRDRLMNTEAFF. The V call is TRBV15, the J call TRBJ1-1; 7 positions agree with TRBD1. Germline loops: CDR1 LNHNV, CDR2 YYDKDF (reference sequence). V trimming: 3 bases; J trimming: 0 bases; junction bases outside the gene matches: 4. CDR3 length: 15 amino acids. The entire variable domain, with the rest obtained from reference TRBV15 and TRBJ1-1, is as follows: DAMVIQNPRYQVTQFGKPVTLSCSQTLNHNVMYWYQQKSSQAPKLLFHYYDKDFNNEADTPDNFQSRRPNTSFCFLDIRSPGLGDTAMYLCATSRDRLMNTEAFFGQGTRLTVV.

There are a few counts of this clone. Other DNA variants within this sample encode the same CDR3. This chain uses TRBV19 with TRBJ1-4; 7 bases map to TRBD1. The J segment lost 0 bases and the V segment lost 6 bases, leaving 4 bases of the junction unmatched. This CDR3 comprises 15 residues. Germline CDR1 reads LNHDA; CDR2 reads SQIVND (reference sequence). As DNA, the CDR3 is TGTGCCAGTAGCCCCGGGACAGCAACTAATGAAAAACTGTTTTTT. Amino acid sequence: CASSPGTATNEKLFF.

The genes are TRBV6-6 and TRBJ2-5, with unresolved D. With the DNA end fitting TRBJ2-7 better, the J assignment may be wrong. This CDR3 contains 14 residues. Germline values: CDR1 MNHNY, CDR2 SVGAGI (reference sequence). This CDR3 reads CASRDINPAYEQYF. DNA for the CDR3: TGTGCCAGCAGAGACATCAACCCGGCTTACGAGCAGTACTTC.